These 27 T cell receptor beta chains were sequenced from one sample in a study of T cells in tuberculosis. After thawing and overnight rest, PBMC were stained with GMM-loaded CD1B tetramer, viability dye and anti-CD3 for sorting. The lipid loaded on the CD1B tetramers was C32 glucose monomycolate from Rhodococcus equi. Data came from immunoSEQ multiplex PCR; TCRdb stores just in-frame clones and leaves some out. Of around 60,000 clones listed, about 76% were seen once; the top ten hold roughly 12%. Sequencing used CD1b-GMM tetramer-negative cells sorted from PBMCs. The receptors shown here come from an adult woman with latent tuberculosis.

This clone was picked up one time. This chain links TRBV11-1 with TRBJ2-3; 7 positions agree with TRBD1. Germline CDR1 SGHAT, CDR2 FQDESV (reference sequence). CDR3 size: 15 residues. The V and J ends lost 5 bases and 4 bases, in that order; junction bases with no gene match: 9. The CDR3 DNA reads as TGTGCCAGCAGCCTCCGACAGGGAAGGGCAGATACGCAGTATTTT. This translates into CASSLRQGRADTQYF.

V usage is TRBV4-1 and J usage is TRBJ2-5; 11 positions agree with TRBD2. Matching the DNA end better, TRBJ2-7 makes the J call doubtful. Germline CDR1 is MGHRA and CDR2 is YSYEKL. The CDR3 is 15 residues long. Written as DNA, the CDR3 is TGCGCCAGCAGCCTTAGCGGGAGGGCCTCAGACGAGCAGTACTTC. Residues: CASSLSGRASDEQYF.

This clone was recorded once. The V call is TRBV7-9, the J call TRBJ1-3; 8 bases align to TRBD1. The CDR3 is 15 amino acids. V shed 8 bases and J 4 bases; nucleotides not matched to a gene: 10. CDR1 and CDR2 (germline): SEHNR, FQNEAQ (reference sequence). CDR3 in amino acids: CASWTGWVDGNTIYF. In DNA, the CDR3 is TGTGCCAGCTGGACAGGGTGGGTCGACGGAAACACCATATATTTT.

V usage is TRBV19 and J usage is TRBJ2-2; D unclear. V gave up 4 bases and J gave up 1 base, with 13 bases separating them. Looked up from germline, CDR1 is LNHDA and CDR2 is SQIVND (reference sequence). The CDR3 consists of 16 residues. The CDR3 loop is CASSTQSTVNTGELFF. The DNA of the CDR3 is TGTGCCAGTAGTACACAGTCCACGGTGAACACCGGGGAGCTGTTTTTT.

The chain joins TRBV5-1 to TRBJ2-3; D is unresolved. The V end was cut by 2 bases, the J end by 6 bases, with 7 bases between. The CDR3 is 12 residues long. Germline values: CDR1 SGHRS, CDR2 YFSETQ. CDR3 sequence: CASSFPRDTQYF. DNA for the CDR3: TGCGCCAGCAGCTTTCCACGGGATACGCAGTATTTT.

The rearrangement joins TRBV2 to TRBJ2-3, with TRBD2 identical over 13 bases. The CDR3 has 15 residues. Germline lookup yields CDR1 SNHLY and CDR2 FYNNEI. The junction had 5 bases not matched to a gene; V was cut back by 7 bases and J by 4 bases. CDR3 sequence: CASTRTSGSADTQYF. CDR3 DNA sequence: TGTGCCAGCACCCGGACTAGCGGGAGCGCAGATACGCAGTATTTT. Supplemented by reference TRBV2 and TRBJ2-3, the full variable domain reads EPEVTQTPSHQVTQMGQEVILRCVPISNHLYFYWYRQILGQKVEFLVSFYNNEISEKSEIFDDQFSVERPDGSNFTLKIRSTKLEDSAMYFCASTRTSGSADTQYFGPGTRLTVL.

The chain uses TRBV5-1 and TRBJ2-6; TRBD1 aligns across 11 bases. This CDR3 comprises 17 residues. The V segment lost 4 bases and the J segment 1 base; nucleotides outside the gene matches: 4. Germline V gene sequence: CDR1 SGHRS, CDR2 YFSETQ. This chain's CDR3 is CASSPRDRGSGANVLTF. The DNA for the CDR3 is TGCGCCAGCAGCCCCCGGGACAGGGGGTCTGGGGCCAACGTCCTGACTTTC.

The gene calls are TRBV5-5 and TRBJ1-2; weak D call: TRBD1 (5 bases). The CDR3 has 14 residues. Looked up from germline, CDR1 is SGHKS and CDR2 is YYEKEE (reference sequence). Trimming removed 6 bases from V and 8 bases from J, with 20 bases in between. The CDR3 spells CASTPRAGLEGYTF. CDR3 nucleotides: TGTGCCAGCACCCCTCGGGCAGGGTTGGAGGGCTACACCTTC.

The chain recombines TRBV10-1 with TRBJ1-1; 7 bases agree with TRBD1. Trimming took 6 bases from V and 6 from J; bases not matched to a gene: 7. CDR1 WNHNN and CDR2 SYGVQD come from the germline V gene (reference sequence). The CDR3 runs 13 residues. CDR3 sequence reads: CASSLTGIAEAFF. The CDR3 DNA reads TGCGCCAGCAGCTTGACAGGGATCGCTGAAGCTTTCTTT.

The chain recombines TRBV4-3 with TRBJ2-5, with a possible D match to TRBD2 (5 bases). Per the germline V gene, CDR1 is LGHNA and CDR2 is YSLEER. The CDR3 spans 15 residues. V lost 1 base and J 1 base, leaving 10 bases between the germline ends. The CDR3 sequence: CASSQGVEGQETQYF. CDR3 DNA: TGCGCCAGCAGCCAAGGCGTAGAGGGCCAAGAGACCCAGTACTTC.

This chain joins TRBV5-5 and TRBJ1-5; D ambiguous. With 3 bases removed from V and 12 bases from J, the gap between germline ends came to 16 bases. CDR1 SGHKS and CDR2 YYEKEE come from the germline V gene (reference sequence). The CDR3 has 13 residues. The CDR3 sequence: CASSSPLGGFQHF. Here the CDR3 DNA reads TGTGCCAGCAGCTCGCCGTTGGGCGGGTTCCAGCATTTT.

The chain uses TRBV19 and TRBJ1-5; perhaps TRBD1 as D (5 bases). V lost 5 bases and J lost 6, with 17 bases in between. Germline assignment: CDR1 LNHDA and CDR2 SQIVND (reference sequence). The CDR3 loop spans 15 amino acids. CDR3 in DNA: TGTGCCAGTAGTCCTTGGGGCGTAACAGGTCAGCCCCAGCATTTT. Translated: CASSPWGVTGQPQHF.

This chain links TRBV9 with TRBJ2-3; the match to TRBD2 covers 13 bases. This CDR3 is built from 16 residues. V was pared by 2 bases and J by 3 bases, with 3 bases of the junction left unmatched. Per germline, CDR1 SGDLS and CDR2 YYNGEE. CDR3 sequence: CASSVPTSGRTDTQYF. The CDR3 bases are TGTGCCAGCAGCGTTCCGACTAGCGGGAGGACAGATACGCAGTATTTT.

In its sample, this clone was seen a few times. The genes are TRBV29-1 and TRBJ1-2; D gene unclear. The length of the CDR3 is 11 residues. V dropped 6 bases and J dropped 6 bases, with 11 bases sitting between them. Germline CDR1 reads SQVTM; CDR2 reads ANQGSEA. The CDR3 nucleotides are TGCAGCGTCCGGGAAGATCATGGCTACACCTTC. Its protein product is CSVREDHGYTF.

The chain employs TRBV6-1 and TRBJ2-7; 8 nucleotides align to TRBD1. This CDR3 is 12 amino acids long. Per the germline V gene, CDR1 is MNHNS and CDR2 is SASEGT. J lost 8 bases, V lost 8 bases, and 8 bases had no gene match. This chain's CDR3 is CASLTGAVKQYF. In nucleotides, the CDR3 is TGTGCCAGCTTGACAGGGGCCGTAAAGCAGTACTTC.

The rearrangement uses TRBV27 and TRBJ2-6, with 7 bases fitting TRBD2. Germline loops: CDR1 MNHEY, CDR2 SMNVEV (reference sequence). Trimming took 5 bases from V and 4 from J; bases not matched to a gene: 5. The CDR3 has 15 residues. CDR3 region: CASSPGRGGANVLTF. In nucleotides, the CDR3 is TGTGCCAGCAGTCCCGGGCGGGGGGGGGCCAACGTCCTGACTTTC. Looking up the rest from reference TRBV27 and TRBJ2-6 gives the full variable domain: EAQVTQNPRYLITVTGKKLTVTCSQNMNHEYMSWYRQDPGLGLRQIYYSMNVEVTDKGDVPEGYKVSRKEKRNFPLILESPSPNQTSLYFCASSPGRGGANVLTFGAGSRLTVL.

The rearrangement links TRBV10-2 to TRBJ2-7, with TRBD2 matching 10 bases. The CDR3 sequence is 15 residues long. The ends lost 3 bases at V and 2 bases at J; junction bases unmatched: 4. CDR1 and CDR2 (germline): WSHSY, SAAADI. The CDR3 loop reads CASSDGTSATYEQYF. In DNA, the CDR3 is TGCGCCAGCAGTGATGGGACTAGCGCAACCTACGAGCAGTACTTC.

This chain uses TRBV9 with TRBJ1-6; TRBD1 is a possible D gene (6 bases). The germline CDR1 and CDR2 sequences are SGDLS and YYNGEE. The CDR3 is 13 amino acids. V gave up 3 bases and J gave up 14 bases, with 15 bases separating them. The CDR3 DNA follows: TGTGCCAGCAGCGCCAATCAAGGGGGAACCCTCCACTTT. Translating gives CASSANQGGTLHF.

The rearrangement links TRBV28 to TRBJ1-1, with 7 bases that match TRBD1. Germline V gene lookup returns CDR1 MDHEN and CDR2 SYDVKM. The V and J ends lost 5 bases and 5 bases, in that order; junction bases with no gene match: 8. This CDR3 is 14 amino acids long. The CDR3 DNA is TGTGCCAGCAGTCCGTCGACAGGGATTACTGAAGCTTTCTTT. Translated: CASSPSTGITEAFF.

This chain connects TRBV10-3 to TRBJ1-1; TRBD1 agrees at 9 bases. Germline CDR1 and CDR2: ENHRY and SYGVKD. The CDR3 totals 14 residues. Trimming took 10 bases from V and 4 from J; bases not matched to a gene: 10. The CDR3 protein is CATMTTGGVTEAFF. CDR3 DNA sequence: TGTGCCACCATGACGACAGGGGGAGTCACTGAAGCTTTCTTT.

The V call is TRBV4-2, the J call TRBJ2-3; possible D gene TRBD1, 6 bases. Between the trimmed V and J ends, which lost 4 bases and 1 base, there was a span of 15 bases. This CDR3 has 16 residues. Per the germline V gene, CDR1 is LGHNA and CDR2 is YNFKEQ. The CDR3 protein is CASSPSGPGGTDTQYF. The CDR3 DNA reads TGTGCCAGCAGCCCCTCAGGCCCAGGGGGCACAGATACGCAGTATTTT.

The CDR3 DNA follows: TGTGCCAGCTCACCGACAGGGCTTGCAACTAATGAAAAACTGTTTTTT. Residues: CASSPTGLATNEKLFF. The chain uses TRBV18 and TRBJ1-4, with 7 bases identical to TRBD1. The ends lost 3 bases at V and 0 bases at J; junction bases unmatched: 4. CDR3 size: 16 residues. In germline, CDR1 is KGHSH, CDR2 LQKENI.

The V gene is TRBV28, the J gene TRBJ2-7; D is perhaps TRBD2 (5 bases). From germline, CDR1 is MDHEN and CDR2 SYDVKM. This CDR3 region has 15 residues. The V and J ends lost 3 bases and 1 base respectively, with 13 bases between them. The CDR3 loop is CASSLEDGLSYEQYF. CDR3 in DNA: TGTGCCAGCAGTTTGGAGGACGGCCTGTCCTACGAGCAGTACTTC. Drawing the rest from reference TRBV28 and TRBJ2-7, the complete variable domain is DVKVTQSSRYLVKRTGEKVFLECVQDMDHENMFWYRQDPGLGLRLIYFSYDVKMKEKGDIPEGYSVSREKKERFSLILESASTNQTSMYLCASSLEDGLSYEQYFGPGTRLTVT.

The rearrangement uses TRBV6-6 and TRBJ1-2, with D possibly matching TRBD1 (6 bases). The CDR3 contains 16 residues. Trimming removed 6 bases from V and 0 bases from J, with 17 bases in between. Germline CDR1 MNHNY, CDR2 SVGAGI (reference sequence). CDR3 sequence: CASSFDRPPSNYGYTF. DNA for the CDR3: TGTGCCAGCAGCTTCGACAGGCCCCCTTCTAACTATGGCTACACCTTC.

This chain connects TRBV18 to TRBJ2-7; 9 bases match TRBD1. Trimming cost V 6 bases and J 5 bases; bases outside gene matches: 5. Germline-derived CDR1 and CDR2 are KGHSH and LQKENI. CDR3 length: 13 amino acids. CDR3 DNA: TGTGCCAGCTCCCAGGACAGGGGAAACGAGCAGTACTTC. It yields the protein CASSQDRGNEQYF.

V and J are TRBV7-9 and TRBJ1-6; TRBD1 matches at 10 bases. Unmatched junction bases numbered 10, after V lost 2 bases and J lost 9 bases. Germline V gives CDR1 SEHNR, CDR2 FQNEAQ (reference sequence). This CDR3 has 17 residues. As DNA, the CDR3 is TGTGCCAGCAGCTTAAGGGGACAGGGGTCTGGACGTTCACCCCTCCACTTT. It encodes CASSLRGQGSGRSPLHF.

This clone was recorded once. This rearrangement joins TRBV7-8 to TRBJ1-2; TRBD1 is a possible D gene (6 bases). Between the trimmed V and J ends, which lost 4 bases and 3 bases, there was a span of 15 bases. The CDR3 is 15 amino acids. The germline V gene has CDR1 SGHVS and CDR2 FQNEAQ. CDR3 in amino acids: CASSSLGGNDYGYTF. CDR3 coding DNA: TGTGCCAGCAGCTCCCTAGGGGGAAACGACTATGGCTACACCTTC.